One and the same sample provided the 10 T cell receptor beta chains below, sequenced in a study of blood T cell repertoires in COVID-19. Sequencing used immunoSEQ multiplex PCR; TCRdb keeps in-frame clones, though not all of them. The sample lists about 190,000 clones, around 85% occurring once. Sequencing was performed on peripheral blood. The receptors here all came from a woman aged 45 to 65 with acute or convalescent COVID-19.

The genes are TRBV11-2 and TRBJ1-2, with D unclear. Germline V gene data show CDR1 as SGHAT and CDR2 as FQNNGV. V was trimmed by 1 base and J by 0 bases, leaving 6 bases between them. The length of the CDR3 is 14 residues. The CDR3 spells CASSLAGSNYGYTF. The CDR3 nucleotides read TGTGCCAGCAGCTTAGCAGGTTCTAACTATGGCTACACCTTC.

This clone was picked up one time. The chain couples TRBV25-1 to TRBJ2-7, with 9 bases matching TRBD1. V trimming: 3 bases; J trimming: 3 bases; junction bases outside the gene matches: 9. Germline V CDR1 and CDR2: MGHDK, SYGVNS. CDR3 length: 16 amino acids. In DNA form, the CDR3 reads TGTGCCAGCAGTGACCCCGGGACAGGGCTGGGCTACGAGCAGTACTTC. Amino acids: CASSDPGTGLGYEQYF.

V gene TRBV7-2 combines with J gene TRBJ1-1; tentatively, D is TRBD1 (6 bases). Germline CDR1 SGHTA, CDR2 FQGNSA. V lost 0 bases to trimming and J lost 2 bases, with 7 bases between them. The CDR3 length is 14 residues. CDR3 in amino acids: CASSLAQGNTEAFF. Here the CDR3 DNA reads TGTGCCAGCAGCTTAGCACAGGGAAACACTGAAGCTTTCTTT.

This clone turned up a few times. J is TRBJ2-1 and V is TRBV5-1; D may be TRBD1 (5 bases). The CDR3 is 15 residues long. V shed 0 bases and J shed 0 bases, with 7 bases lying between them. Germline V lookup: CDR1 SGHRS, CDR2 YFSETQ. CDR3 protein: CASSLEGYSYNEQFF. CDR3 nucleotide sequence: TGCGCCAGCAGCTTGGAGGGGTACTCCTACAATGAGCAGTTCTTC. The full variable domain, rest sourced from reference TRBV5-1 and TRBJ2-1, is KAGVTQTPRYLIKTRGQQVTLSCSPISGHRSVSWYQQTPGQGLQFLFEYFSETQRNKGNFPGRFSGRQFSNSRSEMNVSTLELGDSALYLCASSLEGYSYNEQFFGPGTRLTVL.

On this clone itself: The same CDR3 arises from other DNA sequences in this sample as well. The chain is built from TRBV14 and TRBJ2-1, with TRBD2 matching over 9 bases. CDR3 size: 17 residues. The ends lost 0 bases at V and 4 bases at J; junction bases unmatched: 7. Looked up from germline, CDR1 is SGHDN and CDR2 is FVKESK. In DNA form, the CDR3 reads TGTGCCAGCAGCCAAGATGGTGCGGGAGGGCCGTACAATGAGCAGTTCTTC. Amino acid sequence: CASSQDGAGGPYNEQFF. The whole variable domain, filled in from reference TRBV14 and TRBJ2-1, reads EAGVTQFPSHSVIEKGQTVTLRCDPISGHDNLYWYRRVMGKEIKFLLHFVKESKQDESGMPNNRFLAERTGGTYSTLKVQPAELEDSGVYFCASSQDGAGGPYNEQFFGPGTRLTVL.

V usage is TRBV2 and J usage is TRBJ2-1; 9 nucleotides agree with TRBD1. CDR1 is SNHLY and CDR2 is FYNNEI in the germline V gene. This CDR3 is 17 amino acids long. The J segment lost 3 bases and the V segment lost 7 bases, leaving 13 bases of the junction unmatched. CDR3 sequence reads: CASTSGTGSSLYNEQFF. As DNA, the CDR3 is TGTGCCAGCACTTCCGGGACAGGGAGCTCTCTCTACAATGAGCAGTTCTTC.

Written as DNA, the CDR3 is TGTGCCAGTAGAACCCCCGGGGCAACTAATGAAAAACTGTTTTTT. Protein sequence: CASRTPGATNEKLFF. The V and J genes are TRBV19 and TRBJ1-4, with no clear D. The V end was cut by 6 bases, the J end by 0 bases, with 11 bases between. Per germline, CDR1 LNHDA and CDR2 SQIVND (reference sequence). This CDR3 spans 15 amino acids.

This chain's CDR3 is CASSVGAGRGYF. Written as DNA, the CDR3 is TGTGCCAGCAGCGTGGGGGCAGGGAGGGGATACTTC. This sequence joins TRBV5-4 and TRBJ2-5; D is perhaps TRBD2 (7 bases). Per the germline V gene, CDR1 is SGHNT and CDR2 is YYREEE (reference sequence). V was trimmed by 4 bases and J by 14 bases, leaving 18 bases between them. This CDR3 is built from 12 residues.

The V call is TRBV6-5, the J call TRBJ1-3, with TRBD1 matching over 7 bases. J gave up 4 bases and V 6 bases, and 0 bases lay outside the gene matches. The germline CDR1 and CDR2 sequences are MNHEY and SVGAGI. The CDR3 consists of 12 residues. CDR3 protein: CASRGQGNTIYF. CDR3 in DNA: TGTGCCAGCAGGGGACAGGGAAACACCATATATTTT.

This clone came up a few times. This chain connects TRBV7-2 to TRBJ1-1; TRBD1 matches 8 bases. The germline CDR1 and CDR2 sequences are SGHTA and FQGNSA. V dropped 4 bases and J dropped 4; count of bases not matched to a gene: 5. This CDR3 comprises 14 residues. CDR3 in DNA: TGTGCCAGCAGCTACCAGGGGGCGCCCACTGAAGCTTTCTTT. Encoded protein: CASSYQGAPTEAFF.